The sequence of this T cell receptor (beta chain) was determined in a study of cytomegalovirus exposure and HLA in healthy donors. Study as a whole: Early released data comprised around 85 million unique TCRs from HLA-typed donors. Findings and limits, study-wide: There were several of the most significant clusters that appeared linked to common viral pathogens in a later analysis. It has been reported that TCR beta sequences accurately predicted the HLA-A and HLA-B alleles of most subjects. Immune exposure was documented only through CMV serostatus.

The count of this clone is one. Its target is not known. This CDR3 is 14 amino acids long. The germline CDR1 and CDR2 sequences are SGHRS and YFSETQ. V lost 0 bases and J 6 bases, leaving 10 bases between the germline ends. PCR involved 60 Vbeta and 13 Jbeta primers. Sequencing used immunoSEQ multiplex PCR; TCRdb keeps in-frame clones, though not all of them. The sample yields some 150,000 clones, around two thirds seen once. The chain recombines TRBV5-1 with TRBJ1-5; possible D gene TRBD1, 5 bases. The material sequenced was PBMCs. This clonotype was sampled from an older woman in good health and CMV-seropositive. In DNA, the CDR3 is TGCGCCAGCAGCTTGGGGGGGGAAGCTCAGCCCCAGCATTTT. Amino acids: CASSLGGEAQPQHF.